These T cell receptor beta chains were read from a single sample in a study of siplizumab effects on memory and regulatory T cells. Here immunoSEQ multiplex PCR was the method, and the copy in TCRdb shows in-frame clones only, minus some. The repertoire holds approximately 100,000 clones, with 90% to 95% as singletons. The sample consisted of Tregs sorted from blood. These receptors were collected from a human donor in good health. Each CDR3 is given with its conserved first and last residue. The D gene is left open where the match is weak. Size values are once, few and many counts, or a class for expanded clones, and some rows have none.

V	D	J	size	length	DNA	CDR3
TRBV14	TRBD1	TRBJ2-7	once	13	TGTGCCAGCAGCCGGGGACAGCCTTACGAGCAGTACTTC	CASSRGQPYEQYF
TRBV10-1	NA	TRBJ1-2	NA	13	TGCGCCAGCAGTGAGTCAGGGGGAAATGGCTACACCTTC	CASSESGGNGYTF
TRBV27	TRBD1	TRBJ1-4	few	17	TGTGCCAGCAGCAGGGGACAGGGGGCGCAAAAGGAGGAAAAACTGTTTTTT	CASSRGQGAQKEEKLFF
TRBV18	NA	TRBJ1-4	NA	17	TGTGCCAGCTCACCAAGAGCGGGAAGGATAACTAATGAAAAACTGTTTTTT	CASSPRAGRITNEKLFF
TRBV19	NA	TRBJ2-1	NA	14	TGTGCCAGTAGGGAGCCTAGCAGGTCCAATGAGCAGTTCTTC	CASREPSRSNEQFF
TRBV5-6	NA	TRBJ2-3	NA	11	TGTGCCAGCACCATTGGAGATACGCAGTATTTT	CASTIGDTQYF
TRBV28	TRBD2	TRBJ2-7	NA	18	TGTGCCAGCAGTTTATATCCCCCCACTAGCGGGAGTGCCTACGAGCAGTACTTC	CASSLYPPTSGSAYEQYF
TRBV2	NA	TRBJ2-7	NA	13	TGTGCCAGAGCCGGAGCCCAGGGGTACGAGCAGTACTTC	CARAGAQGYEQYF
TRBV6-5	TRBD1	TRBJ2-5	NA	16	TGTGCCAGCAGTTCCAGGACAGGGGGCAGGTTGGAGACCCAGTACTTC	CASSSRTGGRLETQYF
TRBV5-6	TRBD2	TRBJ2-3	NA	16	TGTGCCAGCAGCTTGTACTCGACTAGCGGGCCAGATACGCAGTATTTT	CASSLYSTSGPDTQYF
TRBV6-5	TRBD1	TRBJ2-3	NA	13	TGTGCCACGGCAACAGGGGCGCGAGATACGCAGTATTTT	CATATGARDTQYF